These 26 T cell receptor beta chains originate from one sample sequenced in a study of shared clonotypes between healthy human individuals. Some clones are missing from TCRdb's copy, which holds only in-frame ones; the method was immunoSEQ multiplex PCR. This table has millions of clones, about 93% appearing once. Naive CD8 cells, CD45RO-negative and positively selected for CCR7, excluded terminally differentiated effector memory CD45RA+ cells. The sample consisted of naive CD8+ T cells from PBMCs. The receptors were sampled from a man aged 18-30 years in good health. Some clones in this sample may be carry-over from other donors' samples.

The V gene is TRBV2, the J gene TRBJ2-7; possible D gene TRBD2, 6 bases. The ends were cut back, 3 bases at V and 6 bases at J, with 12 bases in the middle. Germline CDR1 is SNHLY and CDR2 is FYNNEI. The CDR3 length is 13 residues. CDR3 residues: CASSDGQGGEQYF. CDR3 DNA sequence: TGTGCCAGCAGTGACGGGCAGGGAGGCGAGCAGTACTTC.

The chain couples TRBV7-8 to TRBJ1-2, with 9 bases matching TRBD1. The CDR3 sequence is 16 residues long. CDR1 is SGHVS, CDR2 FQNEAQ, per germline. V lost 1 base and J lost 4; bases outside the gene matches: 7. The CDR3 sequence is CASSLDHRGPVYGYTF. As DNA, the CDR3 is TGTGCCAGCAGCTTAGATCACAGGGGGCCTGTCTATGGCTACACCTTC.

The rearrangement links TRBV19 to TRBJ2-7; weak D call: TRBD2 (7 bases). V lost 3 bases to trimming and J lost 5 bases, with 11 bases between them. CDR1 is LNHDA, CDR2 SQIVND, per germline (reference sequence). This CDR3 spans 13 amino acids. CDR3 DNA: TGTGCCAGTAGTATCGGGGGGCTCAACGAGCAGTACTTC. Residues: CASSIGGLNEQYF.

The V call is TRBV7-9, the J call TRBJ2-7, with a possible D match to TRBD2 (5 bases). Deletions cut 4 bases from V and 6 bases from J, with 16 bases between. The CDR3 is made up of 14 amino acids. CDR1 and CDR2 from the germline V gene are SEHNR and FQNEAQ (reference sequence). CDR3 sequence reads: CASSSPHSRGEQYF. As DNA, the CDR3 is TGTGCCAGCAGCTCGCCTCACTCTCGGGGCGAGCAGTACTTC.

The rearrangement joins TRBV28 to TRBJ2-5; 9 bases are a match to TRBD1. The CDR3 totals 16 residues. The germline CDR1 and CDR2 sequences are MDHEN and SYDVKM. Trimming removed 1 base from V and 1 base from J; junction bases left unmatched: 4. CDR3: CASSLLGQGFQETQYF. The CDR3 DNA sequence: TGTGCCAGCAGTTTATTGGGACAGGGCTTCCAAGAGACCCAGTACTTC. The full variable domain, completed using reference TRBV28 and TRBJ2-5, is DVKVTQSSRYLVKRTGEKVFLECVQDMDHENMFWYRQDPGLGLRLIYFSYDVKMKEKGDIPEGYSVSREKKERFSLILESASTNQTSMYLCASSLLGQGFQETQYFGPGTRLLVL.

The genes are TRBV27 and TRBJ2-1; TRBD2 is a possible D gene (6 bases). Deletions cut 1 base from V and 5 bases from J, with 12 bases between. CDR1 and CDR2 (germline): MNHEY, SMNVEV (reference sequence). This CDR3 has 15 amino acids. The CDR3 region is CASSLWRGFDNEQFF. CDR3 bases: TGTGCCAGCAGTTTATGGCGGGGATTTGACAATGAGCAGTTCTTC.

The V and J genes are TRBV7-9 and TRBJ2-5; D possibly corresponds to TRBD2 (5 bases). V lost 3 bases, J lost 4 bases, and 12 bases lay in between. This CDR3 comprises 14 residues. In germline, CDR1 is SEHNR, CDR2 FQNEAQ (reference sequence). Here the CDR3 DNA reads TGTGCCAGCAGCTTTGAGCTAGCTGGAGAGACCCAGTACTTC. Its translation is CASSFELAGETQYF.

This sequence joins TRBV9 and TRBJ2-7, with D perhaps TRBD1 (6 bases). The CDR3 extends over 14 amino acids. V lost 2 bases, J lost 2 bases, and 11 bases lay in between. Germline V lookup: CDR1 SGDLS, CDR2 YYNGEE. The CDR3 is CASSVGASAYEQYF. In nucleotides, the CDR3 is TGTGCCAGCAGCGTGGGGGCCTCTGCCTACGAGCAGTACTTC.

V is TRBV15 and J is TRBJ2-1, with D perhaps TRBD2 (5 bases). V was clipped by 6 bases and J by 7 bases, with 13 bases between them. This CDR3 has 13 residues. Germline V gives CDR1 LNHNV, CDR2 YYDKDF (reference sequence). The CDR3 sequence is CATSPRVGNEQFF. CDR3 sequence (DNA): TGTGCCACCAGTCCGAGGGTAGGAAATGAGCAGTTCTTC.

The chain employs TRBV2 and TRBJ1-6, with D possibly TRBD1 on 6 matching bases. This CDR3 is 15 amino acids long. Germline-derived CDR1 and CDR2 are SNHLY and FYNNEI. V was clipped by 5 bases and J by 14 bases, with 22 bases between them. The CDR3: CASSRRDTRILTLHF. The DNA of the CDR3 is TGTGCCAGCAGTCGACGGGACACCCGAATTTTAACCCTCCACTTT.

This clone came up a few times. The rearrangement links TRBV2 to TRBJ1-5, with unresolved D. Between the trimmed V and J ends, which lost 2 bases and 0 bases, there was a span of 8 bases. The germline V gene has CDR1 SNHLY and CDR2 FYNNEI. This CDR3 contains 15 residues. CDR3 residues: CASSEWGYSNQPQHF. In DNA, the CDR3 is TGTGCCAGCAGTGAATGGGGATATAGCAATCAGCCCCAGCATTTT.

The chain has TRBV5-1 and TRBJ2-2; 10 bases match TRBD1. The CDR3 loop spans 16 amino acids. The germline V gene encodes CDR1 SGHRS and CDR2 YFSETQ. Germline trimming cut 0 bases from V and 4 bases from J; bases unmatched to any gene: 3. The chain's CDR3 is CASSLGQGASTGELFF. The CDR3 nucleotides are TGCGCCAGCAGCTTGGGACAGGGGGCAAGCACCGGGGAGCTGTTTTTT.

This chain joins TRBV7-6 and TRBJ2-5; possibly TRBD1 for D (7 bases). Trimming removed 5 bases from V and 5 bases from J, with 12 bases in between. CDR1 and CDR2 (germline): SGHVS, FNYEAQ. There are 13 residues in the CDR3. This CDR3 is CASSGGGAETQYF. As DNA, the CDR3 is TGTGCCAGCAGCGGAGGGGGCGCGGAGACCCAGTACTTC.

The chain links TRBV7-8 to TRBJ2-3; 8 nucleotides match TRBD2. The germline CDR1 and CDR2 sequences are SGHVS and FQNEAQ. This CDR3 region has 17 residues. With V trimmed by 3 bases and J by 4 bases, 12 bases remained unmatched. The CDR3 spells CASSFGSGTAVADTQYF. The CDR3 nucleotides are TGTGCCAGCAGCTTTGGTAGCGGGACGGCGGTCGCAGATACGCAGTATTTT. Using reference TRBV7-8 and TRBJ2-3 for the parts outside the CDR3, the full variable domain is GAGVSQSPRYKVAKRGQDVALRCDPISGHVSLFWYQQALGQGPEFLTYFQNEAQLDKSGLPSDRFFAERPEGSVSTLKIQRTQQEDSAVYLCASSFGSGTAVADTQYFGPGTRLTVL.

J is TRBJ2-1 and V is TRBV7-6; TRBD2 matches 9 bases. The CDR3 runs 16 residues. From germline, CDR1 is SGHVS and CDR2 FNYEAQ. Germline trimming cut 2 bases from V and 5 bases from J; bases unmatched to any gene: 7. For the CDR3, the DNA is TGTGCCAGCAGCTTACTGGCGGGAGGGGGGGACAATGAGCAGTTCTTC. It translates to CASSLLAGGGDNEQFF.

The rearrangement links TRBV4-1 to TRBJ2-7, with TRBD2 matching over 8 bases. The germline V gene encodes CDR1 MGHRA and CDR2 YSYEKL. The V and J ends lost 0 bases and 6 bases, in that order; junction bases with no gene match: 10. The CDR3 has 16 residues. CDR3 in DNA: TGCGCCAGCAGCCAAGACGGGCAGGCGGGAGGTGGCGAGCAGTACTTC. The encoded protein is CASSQDGQAGGGEQYF.

The rearrangement links TRBV5-3 to TRBJ2-4, with D possibly TRBD1 on 6 matching bases. TRBV5-3 is an open reading frame, and its role is uncertain. This CDR3 is 17 amino acids long. Trimming left V 4 bases short and J 0 bases short, with 17 bases between. CDR3 amino acids: CARSHNRDTLAKNIQYF. The DNA of the CDR3 is TGTGCCAGAAGCCACAACCGGGACACCCTAGCCAAAAACATTCAGTACTTC.

The chain uses TRBV19 and TRBJ2-1; 12 bases fit TRBD2. This CDR3 comprises 20 residues. Unmatched junction bases numbered 15, after V lost 4 bases and J lost 2 bases. The germline gives CDR1 LNHDA, CDR2 SQIVND (reference sequence). CDR3 region: CASSTQASGRAFRTYNEQFF. DNA for the CDR3: TGTGCCAGTAGTACCCAGGCTAGCGGGAGGGCCTTTCGAACCTACAATGAGCAGTTCTTC.

DNA of the CDR3: TGTGCCAGCAGCCAAGGAGCTAGTGAGCAGTTCTTC. The encoded protein is CASSQGASEQFF. The rearrangement uses TRBV14 and TRBJ2-1, with D uncertain. Deletions cut 1 base from V and 9 bases from J, with 7 bases between. In germline, CDR1 is SGHDN, CDR2 FVKESK. The CDR3 is 12 amino acids.

The chain employs TRBV28 and TRBJ2-5, with TRBD1 identical over 9 bases. Germline V gives CDR1 MDHEN, CDR2 SYDVKM. Trimming at V came to 6 bases and at J to 4 bases, leaving 21 bases not matched to a gene. There are 19 residues in the CDR3. CDR3 protein: CASSHLFITRQGGRETQYF. CDR3 DNA: TGTGCCAGCAGCCACCTCTTCATTACGCGACAGGGGGGGAGAGAGACCCAGTACTTC.

The J gene is TRBJ2-1, the V gene TRBV9; 12 positions agree with TRBD2. With V trimmed by 4 bases and J by 2 bases, 4 bases remained unmatched. Germline CDR1 reads SGDLS; CDR2 reads YYNGEE. The CDR3 consists of 16 residues. The CDR3 coding sequence is TGTGCCAGCAGCACCGGGACTAGCGGGCCCTACAATGAGCAGTTCTTC. Translating gives CASSTGTSGPYNEQFF.

This chain connects TRBV4-3 to TRBJ2-3; D uncertain. Germline V gene lookup returns CDR1 LGHNA and CDR2 YSLEER. Trimming cost V 4 bases and J 3 bases, with 17 bases left between them. CDR3 size: 16 residues. The CDR3 loop reads CASSPLGIWPTDTQYF. The CDR3 DNA follows: TGCGCCAGCAGCCCGCTTGGGATCTGGCCGACAGATACGCAGTATTTT.

The chain links TRBV9 to TRBJ2-3; 8 bases map to TRBD2. The CDR3 runs to 15 residues. V trimming: 5 bases; J trimming: 4 bases; junction bases outside the gene matches: 9. Germline V gene lookup returns CDR1 SGDLS and CDR2 YYNGEE. CDR3 nucleotide sequence: TGTGCCAGCAGGAGAAGCGGGAGTGTGGCAGATACGCAGTATTTT. Translated, it gives CASRRSGSVADTQYF.

The rearrangement uses TRBV7-9 and TRBJ2-3; 10 bases map to TRBD2. The CDR3 has 12 residues. From germline, CDR1 is SEHNR and CDR2 FQNEAQ (reference sequence). V was clipped by 1 base and J by 14 bases; unmatched bases: 3. The CDR3 protein is CASSLGGLAWYF. The DNA of the CDR3 is TGTGCCAGCAGCTTAGGGGGACTAGCGTGGTATTTT. Using reference TRBV7-9 and TRBJ2-3 for the parts outside the CDR3, the full variable domain is DTGVSQNPRHKITKRGQNVTFRCDPISEHNRLYWYRQTLGQGPEFLTYFQNEAQLEKSRLLSDRFSAERPKGSFSTLEIQRTEQGDSAMYLCASSLGGLAWYFGPGTRLTVL.

The chain employs TRBV28 and TRBJ2-5; 10 bases are a match to TRBD1. The CDR3 loop spans 15 amino acids. V gave up 3 bases and J gave up 2 bases; unmatched junction bases: 3. Germline assignment: CDR1 MDHEN and CDR2 SYDVKM. The DNA of the CDR3 is TGTGCCAGCAGTTTGGGGACAGGGGCACAAGAGACCCAGTACTTC. The encoded protein is CASSLGTGAQETQYF. The full variable domain, rest sourced from reference TRBV28 and TRBJ2-5, is DVKVTQSSRYLVKRTGEKVFLECVQDMDHENMFWYRQDPGLGLRLIYFSYDVKMKEKGDIPEGYSVSREKKERFSLILESASTNQTSMYLCASSLGTGAQETQYFGPGTRLLVL.

V is TRBV27 and J is TRBJ2-7; 8 bases fit TRBD1. V trimming: 6 bases; J trimming: 3 bases; junction bases outside the gene matches: 4. The germline V gene encodes CDR1 MNHEY and CDR2 SMNVEV (reference sequence). The CDR3 runs to 13 residues. The CDR3 region has the DNA TGTGCCAGCAGGGCAGGGGGCTTCTACGAGCAGTACTTC. This encodes CASRAGGFYEQYF.